This entry concerns a single TCR beta chain. The antigen is undetermined. 60 Vbeta and 13 Jbeta primers were used in PCR. As originally analysed: An analysis performed later counted 74 million or so unique TCR beta chains (around 10 million of them shared). This table comes from immunoSEQ multiplex PCR, and its TCRdb copy is limited to in-frame clones, with some not included. The D gene and trimming were derived from the DNA, and the V and J assignments and clone size from that table. The data show over 90,000 clones, more than 75% seen once. The sample originates from a study of cytomegalovirus exposure and HLA in healthy donors. Findings and caveats of the study: 150 or so TCR beta chains were listed as cytomegalovirus-associated. In vitro checks showed that a few CMV-associated chains really do target CMV antigens. In a later analysis, an Asian-associated ancestry cluster reportedly showed fewer N-insertions than the approximately 700-donor mean.

V lost 4 bases to trimming and J lost 3 bases, with 10 bases between them. CDR3 length: 13 residues. Germline lookup yields CDR1 SGHRS and CDR2 YFSETQ. This TCR derives from a woman aged 18-35 years in good health and CMV-seropositive. Sequencing was done on a sample of PBMCs. The chain carries TRBV5-1 and TRBJ1-1; D gene ambiguous. CDR3 bases: TGCGCCAGCAGCCGCCTTCTAGACACTGAAGCTTTCTTT. Translating gives CASSRLLDTEAFF.